The TCR beta chain described here comes from a study of CD8 T cells in ankylosing spondylitis. Study conclusions and caveats: A TCR beta motif of roughly 8 highly homologous variants appeared characteristic of ankylosing spondylitis blood.

Remarks on this clonotype: Its cognate antigen is unknown.

Germline CDR1 is LNHDA and CDR2 is SQIVND (reference sequence). The CDR3 is 16 residues long. The ends lost 2 bases at V and 7 bases at J; junction bases unmatched: 10. TCRdb re-called the 5' RACE reads through MiXCR, storing one row per CDR3 protein. Of about 400,000 distinct CDR3 sequences in the sample, around 22% were seen once. This sequence was found in a male donor with ankylosing spondylitis. This chain joins TRBV19 and TRBJ1-5, with TRBD1 matching 8 bases. Specimen: blood, either unsorted or a sorted T cell fraction (not recorded which). The CDR3 loop reads CASSIWAGQGNQPQHF. The CDR3, as DNA: TGTGCCAGTAGTATATGGGCTGGACAGGGAAACCAGCCCCAGCATTTT.